This TCR beta chain is drawn from a study of blood T cells in healthy people across ages. This clonotype was counted a few times. The germline CDR1 and CDR2 sequences are MGHDK and SYGVNS. V lost 0 bases to trimming and J lost 1 base; unmatched junction nucleotides: 6. There are 18 residues in the CDR3. Through a sample-barcoded 5' primer and a J-beta primer mix, a second PCR was run for roughly 6 to 12 cycles. In TCRdb, the 5' RACE reads were re-called with MiXCR into one record per CDR3 protein. The data contain 800,000 or so distinct CDR3 sequences, approximately 25% of them seen just once; the ten biggest clones take up approximately 3.7%. These data also featured in a second study, about T cells of mothers and their children.

V usage is TRBV25-1 and J usage is TRBJ2-5; TRBD2 matches 12 bases. This TCR came from a boy aged 5-17 years in good health. Sequencing was done on a sample of blood. The CDR3 sequence: CASSEYSGTSGSQETQYF. The CDR3 DNA is TGTGCCAGCAGTGAATACTCAGGGACTAGCGGGTCCCAAGAGACCCAGTACTTC.